This T cell receptor (beta chain) stems from a study of cytotoxic CD8 clonotypes in ibrutinib-treated CLL. About the study: Patients attained 25 or so partial and 2 complete responses; at median approximately 70 months, 14 remained remitted while around 12 progressed. Response samples were taken after a median around 11 months of treatment, range 6 to 36.

Per the germline V gene, CDR1 is SGHAT and CDR2 is FQNNGV. This CDR3 contains 12 residues. With 1 base removed from V and 4 bases from J, the gap between germline ends came to 5 bases. Some clones are missing from TCRdb's copy, which holds only in-frame ones; the method was immunoSEQ multiplex PCR. Altogether more than 200,000 clones are present, 60% to 80% being singletons, with the ten largest covering roughly 6.4%. This sequence joins TRBV11-2 and TRBJ2-7; D gene ambiguous. The receptor was derived from a human donor with chronic lymphocytic leukemia. Sequences were derived from PBMCs, sampled after 12 months of ibrutinib treatment. Written as DNA, the CDR3 is TGTGCCAGCAGCTTAGCAGCTTACGAGCAGTACTTC. It yields the protein CASSLAAYEQYF. Together with reference TRBV11-2 and TRBJ2-7, the CDR3 gives the full variable domain: EAGVAQSPRYKIIEKRQSVAFWCNPISGHATLYWYQQILGQGPKLLIQFQNNGVVDDSQLPKDRFSAERLKGVDSTLKIQPAKLEDSAVYLCASSLAAYEQYFGPGTRLTVT.